This record covers a single T cell receptor beta chain. These data come from a study of blood T cell repertoires in COVID-19. In the study's own analysis: The authors estimated nucleated cell counts from reference gene primer amplification. Clones were read by immunoSEQ multiplex PCR, and TCRdb kept only the in-frame ones, dropping some. The V and J calls and clone size are taken from that table; D and trimming were inferred from the DNA. The profile covers fewer than 700,000 clones, with roughly nine tenths appearing a single time and less than 9.5% taken by the ten largest. This CDR3 comprises 15 residues. Germline V lookup: CDR1 LGHDT, CDR2 YNNKEL (reference sequence). Trimming left V 6 bases short and J 5 bases short, with 14 bases between. Patients at the Seattle site were enrolled during active infection and followed longitudinally.

The sequence came from a woman in her forties or fifties with COVID-19, enrolled during active disease. This chain connects TRBV3-1 (or the pseudogene TRBV3-2) to TRBJ1-6; unclear D gene. The sequenced material came from peripheral blood. The CDR3 region is CASSSPGRHNSPLHF. CDR3 in DNA: TGTGCCAGCAGTTCACCGGGAAGGCATAATTCACCCCTCCACTTT.